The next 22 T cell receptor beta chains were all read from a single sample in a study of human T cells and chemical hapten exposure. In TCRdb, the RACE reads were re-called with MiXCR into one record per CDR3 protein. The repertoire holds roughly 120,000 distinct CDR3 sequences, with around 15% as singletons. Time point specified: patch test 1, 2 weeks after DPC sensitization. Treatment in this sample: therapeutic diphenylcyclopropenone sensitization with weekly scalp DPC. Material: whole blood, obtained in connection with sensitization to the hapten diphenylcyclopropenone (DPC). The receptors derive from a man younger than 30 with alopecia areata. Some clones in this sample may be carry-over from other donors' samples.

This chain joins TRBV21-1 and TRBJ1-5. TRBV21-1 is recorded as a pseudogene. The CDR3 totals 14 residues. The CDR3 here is CASSKTISNQPQHF. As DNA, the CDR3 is TGTGCCAGCAGCAAAACAATTAGCAATCAGCCCCAGCATTTT.

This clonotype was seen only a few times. The CDR3 DNA is TGTGCCAGCAGCTTAGACAGGGGGGCTGAAGCTTTCTTT. It is translated as CASSLDRGAEAFF. The chain recombines TRBV7-8 with TRBJ1-1; 8 bases are a match to TRBD1. The germline V gene encodes CDR1 SGHVS and CDR2 FQNEAQ. This CDR3 spans 13 amino acids. After removal of 1 base from V and 6 bases from J, the junction contained 1 base not matched to a gene.

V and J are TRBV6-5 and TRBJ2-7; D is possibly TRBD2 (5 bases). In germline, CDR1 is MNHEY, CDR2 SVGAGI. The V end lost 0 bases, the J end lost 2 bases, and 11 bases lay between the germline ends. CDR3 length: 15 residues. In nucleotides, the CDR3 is TGTGCCAGCAGTTACTCCCCTCCGGGGACCTACGAGCAGTACTTC. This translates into CASSYSPPGTYEQYF.

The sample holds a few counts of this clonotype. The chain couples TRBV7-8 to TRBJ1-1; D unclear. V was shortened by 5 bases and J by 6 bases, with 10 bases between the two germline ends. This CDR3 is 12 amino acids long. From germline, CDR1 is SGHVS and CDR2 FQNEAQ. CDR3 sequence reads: CASSLGRAEAFF. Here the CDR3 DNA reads TGTGCCAGCAGCCTAGGGCGGGCTGAAGCTTTCTTT.

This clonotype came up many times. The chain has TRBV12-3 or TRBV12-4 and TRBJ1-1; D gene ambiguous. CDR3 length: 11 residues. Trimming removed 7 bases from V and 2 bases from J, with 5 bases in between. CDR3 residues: CASTLNTEAFF. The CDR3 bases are TGTGCCAGCACCCTCAACACTGAAGCTTTCTTT.

CDR3 in DNA: TGCAGTGCGAGCACAGATACGCAGTATTTT. As protein: CSASTDTQYF. This chain connects TRBV20-1 to TRBJ2-3; D is unclear. V gave up 6 bases and J gave up 0 bases, with 1 base separating them. The CDR3 covers 10 residues. Germline V gene data show CDR1 as DFQATT and CDR2 as SNEGSKA (reference sequence).

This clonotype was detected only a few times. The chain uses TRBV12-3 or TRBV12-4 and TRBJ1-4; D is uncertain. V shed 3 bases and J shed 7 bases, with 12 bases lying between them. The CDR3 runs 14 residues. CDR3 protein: CASSFPGIGEKLFF. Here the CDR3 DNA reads TGTGCCAGCAGTTTTCCCGGGATTGGTGAAAAACTGTTTTTT.

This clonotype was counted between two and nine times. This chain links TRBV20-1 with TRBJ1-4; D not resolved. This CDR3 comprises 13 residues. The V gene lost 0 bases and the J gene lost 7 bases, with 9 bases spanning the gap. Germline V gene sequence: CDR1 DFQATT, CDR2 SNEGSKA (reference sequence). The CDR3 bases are TGCAGTGCTAGAGAACGGATGAGTGAAAAACTGTTTTTT. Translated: CSARERMSEKLFF.

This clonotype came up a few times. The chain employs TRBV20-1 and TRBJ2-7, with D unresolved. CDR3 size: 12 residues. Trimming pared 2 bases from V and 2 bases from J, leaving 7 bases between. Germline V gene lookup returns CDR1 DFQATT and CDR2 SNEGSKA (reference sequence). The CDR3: CSARRQTYEQYF. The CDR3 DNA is TGCAGTGCTAGAAGGCAGACCTACGAGCAGTACTTC.

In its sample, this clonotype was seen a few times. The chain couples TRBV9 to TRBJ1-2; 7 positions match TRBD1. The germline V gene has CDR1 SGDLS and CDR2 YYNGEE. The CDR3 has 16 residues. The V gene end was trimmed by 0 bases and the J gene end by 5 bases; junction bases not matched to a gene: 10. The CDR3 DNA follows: TGTGCCAGCAGCGTAGCAGGGCATACAGGGGATTATGGCTACACCTTC. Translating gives CASSVAGHTGDYGYTF.

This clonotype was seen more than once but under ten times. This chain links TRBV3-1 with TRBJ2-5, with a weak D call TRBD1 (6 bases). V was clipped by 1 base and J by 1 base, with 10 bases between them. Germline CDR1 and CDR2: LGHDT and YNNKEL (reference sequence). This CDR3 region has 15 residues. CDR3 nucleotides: TGTGCCAGCAGCCAAGGACAGGCTTTCCAAGAGACCCAGTACTTC. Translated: CASSQGQAFQETQYF.

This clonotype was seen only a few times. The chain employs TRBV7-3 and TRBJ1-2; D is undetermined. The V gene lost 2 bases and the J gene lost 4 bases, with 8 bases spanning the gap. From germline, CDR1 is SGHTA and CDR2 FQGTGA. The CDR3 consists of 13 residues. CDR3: CASSLAGTYGYTF. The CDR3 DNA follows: TGTGCCAGCAGCTTAGCCGGAACCTATGGCTACACCTTC. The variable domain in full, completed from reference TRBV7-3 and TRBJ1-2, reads GAGVSQTPSNKVTEKGKYVELRCDPISGHTALYWYRQSLGQGPEFLIYFQGTGAADDSGLPNDRFFAVRPEGSVSTLKIQRTERGDSAVYLCASSLAGTYGYTFGSGTRLTVV.

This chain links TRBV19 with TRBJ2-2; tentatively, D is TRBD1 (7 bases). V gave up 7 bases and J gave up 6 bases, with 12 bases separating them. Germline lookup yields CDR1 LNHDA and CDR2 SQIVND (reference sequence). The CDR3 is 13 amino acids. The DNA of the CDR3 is TGTGCCAGTACCACAGGGGAGGCCGGGGAGCTGTTTTTT. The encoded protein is CASTTGEAGELFF.

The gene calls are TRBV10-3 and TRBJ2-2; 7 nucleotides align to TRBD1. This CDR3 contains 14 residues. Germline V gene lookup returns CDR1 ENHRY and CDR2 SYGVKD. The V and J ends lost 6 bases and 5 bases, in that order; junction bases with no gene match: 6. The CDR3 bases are TGTGCCATCAGGATCGACAGGGATACCGGGGAGCTGTTTTTT. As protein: CAIRIDRDTGELFF.

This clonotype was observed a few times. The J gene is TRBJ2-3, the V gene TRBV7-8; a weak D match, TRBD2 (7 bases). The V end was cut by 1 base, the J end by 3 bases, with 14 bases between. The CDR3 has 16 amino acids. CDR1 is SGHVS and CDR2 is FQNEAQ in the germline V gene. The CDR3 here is CASSLGGGYLTDTQYF. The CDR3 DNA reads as TGTGCCAGCAGCTTAGGGGGGGGCTACCTGACAGATACGCAGTATTTT.

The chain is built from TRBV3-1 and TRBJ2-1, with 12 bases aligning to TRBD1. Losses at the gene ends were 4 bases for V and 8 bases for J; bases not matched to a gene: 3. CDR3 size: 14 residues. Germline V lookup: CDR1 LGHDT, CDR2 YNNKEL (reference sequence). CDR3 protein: CASSPGDRGHEQFF. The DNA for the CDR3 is TGTGCCAGCAGCCCTGGGGACAGGGGGCATGAGCAGTTCTTC.

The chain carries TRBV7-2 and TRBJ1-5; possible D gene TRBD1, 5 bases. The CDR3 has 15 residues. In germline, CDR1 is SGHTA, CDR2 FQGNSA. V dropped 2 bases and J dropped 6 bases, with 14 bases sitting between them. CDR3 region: CASSLNPGQSQPQHF. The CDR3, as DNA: TGTGCCAGCAGCTTAAACCCAGGGCAAAGTCAGCCCCAGCATTTT.

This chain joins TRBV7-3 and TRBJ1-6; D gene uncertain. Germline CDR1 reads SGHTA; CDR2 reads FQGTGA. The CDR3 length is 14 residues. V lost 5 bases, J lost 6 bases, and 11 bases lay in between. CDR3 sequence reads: CASSKDGSNSPLHF. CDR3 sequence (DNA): TGTGCCAGCAGCAAAGACGGGAGTAATTCACCCCTCCACTTT.

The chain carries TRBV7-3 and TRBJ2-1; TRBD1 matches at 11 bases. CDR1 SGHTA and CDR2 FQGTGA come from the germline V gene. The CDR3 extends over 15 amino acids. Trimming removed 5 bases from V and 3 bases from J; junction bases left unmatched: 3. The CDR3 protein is CASSPGTGGYNEQFF. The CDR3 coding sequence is TGTGCCAGCAGCCCCGGGACAGGGGGCTACAATGAGCAGTTCTTC. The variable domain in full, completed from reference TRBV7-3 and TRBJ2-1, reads GAGVSQTPSNKVTEKGKYVELRCDPISGHTALYWYRQSLGQGPEFLIYFQGTGAADDSGLPNDRFFAVRPEGSVSTLKIQRTERGDSAVYLCASSPGTGGYNEQFFGPGTRLTVL.

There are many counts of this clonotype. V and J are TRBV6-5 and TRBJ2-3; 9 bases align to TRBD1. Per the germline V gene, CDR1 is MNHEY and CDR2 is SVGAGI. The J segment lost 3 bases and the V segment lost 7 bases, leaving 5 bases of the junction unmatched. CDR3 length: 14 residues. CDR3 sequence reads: CASTPDRGTDTQYF. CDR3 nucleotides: TGTGCCAGCACCCCGGACAGGGGAACAGATACGCAGTATTTT.

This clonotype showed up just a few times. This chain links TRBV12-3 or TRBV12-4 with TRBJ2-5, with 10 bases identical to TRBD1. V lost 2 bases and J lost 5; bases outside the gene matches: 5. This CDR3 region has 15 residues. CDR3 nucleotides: TGTGCCAGCAGTTTAATGGGACAGGGGATTGAGACCCAGTACTTC. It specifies CASSLMGQGIETQYF.

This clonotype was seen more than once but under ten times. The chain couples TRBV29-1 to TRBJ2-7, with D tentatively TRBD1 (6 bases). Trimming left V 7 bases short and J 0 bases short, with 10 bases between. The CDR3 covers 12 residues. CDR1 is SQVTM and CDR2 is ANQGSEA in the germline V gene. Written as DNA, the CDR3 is TGCAGCGCAGGGGAAGACTCCTACGAGCAGTACGTC. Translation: CSAGEDSYEQYV.